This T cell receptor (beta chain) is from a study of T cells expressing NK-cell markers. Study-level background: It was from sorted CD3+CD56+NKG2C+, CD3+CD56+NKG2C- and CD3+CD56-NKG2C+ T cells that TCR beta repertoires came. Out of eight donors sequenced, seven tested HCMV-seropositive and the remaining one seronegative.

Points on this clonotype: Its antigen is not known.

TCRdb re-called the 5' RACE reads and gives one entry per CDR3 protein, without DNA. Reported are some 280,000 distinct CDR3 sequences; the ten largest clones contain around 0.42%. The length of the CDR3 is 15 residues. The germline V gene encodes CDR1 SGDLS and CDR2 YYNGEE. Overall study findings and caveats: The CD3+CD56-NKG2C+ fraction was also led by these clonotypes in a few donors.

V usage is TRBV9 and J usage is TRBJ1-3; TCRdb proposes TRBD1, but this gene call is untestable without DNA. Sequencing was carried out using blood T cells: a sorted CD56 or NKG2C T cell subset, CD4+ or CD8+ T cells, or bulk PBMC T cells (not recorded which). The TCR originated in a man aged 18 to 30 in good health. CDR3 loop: CASSSRDLSGNTIYF.